This TCR beta chain was retrieved from a study of identifying expanded T cells in peripheral blood. CDR3 length equals 15 residues. Trimming took 4 bases from V and 3 from J, leaving 14 bases between them. Germline V gene data show CDR1 as SGHDT and CDR2 as YYEEEE. Study results and limitations: Over about two and four weeks, about 15 and 18 clones changed, versus 1.2 between replicates.

As concerns this clone: The target antigen is unknown.

Generated by immunoSEQ multiplex PCR, the TCRdb table keeps only in-frame clones and is missing some. The sample includes 100,000 to 150,000 clones, more than 75% seen only once; the top ten take about 3.1%. The chain uses TRBV5-6 and TRBJ1-3; no definite D call. The source of this sequence is a person aged 18 to 69 in good health. Sequencing was performed on blood. The CDR3 DNA reads TGTGCCAGCAGCGACCCTCAGTTCAGTGGAAACACCATATATTTT. It yields the protein CASSDPQFSGNTIYF.